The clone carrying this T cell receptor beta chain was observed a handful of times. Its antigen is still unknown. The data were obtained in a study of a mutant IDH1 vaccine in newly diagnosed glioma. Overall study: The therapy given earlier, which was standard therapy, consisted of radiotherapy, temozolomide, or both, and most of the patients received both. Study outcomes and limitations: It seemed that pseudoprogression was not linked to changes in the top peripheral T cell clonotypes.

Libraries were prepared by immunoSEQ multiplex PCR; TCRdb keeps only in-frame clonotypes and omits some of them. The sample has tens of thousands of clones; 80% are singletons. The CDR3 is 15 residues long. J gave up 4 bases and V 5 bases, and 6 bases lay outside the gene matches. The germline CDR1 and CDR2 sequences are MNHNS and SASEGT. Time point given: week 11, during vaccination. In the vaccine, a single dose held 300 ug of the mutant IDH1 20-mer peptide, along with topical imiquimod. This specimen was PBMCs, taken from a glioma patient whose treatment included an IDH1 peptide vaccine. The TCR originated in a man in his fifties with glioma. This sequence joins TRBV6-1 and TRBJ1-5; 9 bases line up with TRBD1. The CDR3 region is CASSSGTGTNQPQHF. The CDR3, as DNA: TGTGCCAGCAGTTCCGGGACAGGGACTAATCAGCCCCAGCATTTT.